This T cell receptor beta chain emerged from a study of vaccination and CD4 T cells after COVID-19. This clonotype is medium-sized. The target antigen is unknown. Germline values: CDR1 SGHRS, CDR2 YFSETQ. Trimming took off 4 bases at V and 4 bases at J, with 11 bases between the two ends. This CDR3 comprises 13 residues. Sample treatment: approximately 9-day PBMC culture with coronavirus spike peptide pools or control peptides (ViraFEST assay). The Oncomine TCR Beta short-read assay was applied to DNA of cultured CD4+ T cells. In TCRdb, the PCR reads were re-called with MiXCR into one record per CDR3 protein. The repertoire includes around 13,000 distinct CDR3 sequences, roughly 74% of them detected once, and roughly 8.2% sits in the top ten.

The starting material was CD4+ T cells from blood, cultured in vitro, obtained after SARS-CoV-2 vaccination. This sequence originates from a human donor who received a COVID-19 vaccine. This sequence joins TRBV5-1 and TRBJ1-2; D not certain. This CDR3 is CASSPGAGYGYTF. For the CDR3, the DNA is TGCGCCAGCAGCCCTGGTGCTGGCTATGGCTACACCTTC.